This T cell receptor (beta chain) appears in the sequencing data of a study of shared clonotypes between healthy human individuals. Original handling: Quality scores were absent from the junction-only immunoSEQ sequences, so filtering differed. Data came from immunoSEQ multiplex PCR; TCRdb stores just in-frame clones and leaves some out. V and J calls plus clone size are reproduced from that table; the DNA served to infer D and trimming. The table has approximately 840,000 clones, about 96% seen once. A note on this clone: Its antigen remains unknown.

Naive CD8 cells comprised CD45RO-negative, CCR7-positively selected cells, excluding terminally differentiated effector memory CD45RA+ cells. CDR3 length equals 13 residues. CDR1 is MGHDK, CDR2 SYGVNS, per germline. V was trimmed by 6 bases and J by 8 bases, leaving 16 bases between them. Points from the study as a whole: Specimens sampled were limited to blood, with tissue repertoires likely differing.

The source material was naive CD8+ T cells sorted from blood. The clonotype comes from a man aged 25-45 years in good health. This rearrangement joins TRBV25-1 to TRBJ1-2; D unclear. The CDR3 bases are TGTGCCAGCAGCACCCACGGCCCTGAGGGCTACACCTTC. This encodes CASSTHGPEGYTF.